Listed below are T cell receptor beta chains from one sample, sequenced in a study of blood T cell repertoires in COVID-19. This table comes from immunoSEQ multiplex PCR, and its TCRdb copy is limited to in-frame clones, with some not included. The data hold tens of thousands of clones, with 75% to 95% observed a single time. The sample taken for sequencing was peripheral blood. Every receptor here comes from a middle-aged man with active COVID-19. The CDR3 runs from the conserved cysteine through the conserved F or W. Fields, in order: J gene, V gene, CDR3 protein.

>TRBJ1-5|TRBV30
CAWSPGQVQIQPQHF
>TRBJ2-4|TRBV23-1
CASSQTGGRGNIQYF
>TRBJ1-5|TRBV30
CAWSAGGNQPQHF
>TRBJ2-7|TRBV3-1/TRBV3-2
CASSRGRGTGEQYF
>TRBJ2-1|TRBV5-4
CASSFPGQSYNEQFF
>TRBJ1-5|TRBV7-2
CASTLTGNQPQHF
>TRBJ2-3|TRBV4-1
CASSQEGWGDTQYF
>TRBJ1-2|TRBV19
CASSKGLGYGYTF
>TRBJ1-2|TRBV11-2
CASSPDIFYGYTF
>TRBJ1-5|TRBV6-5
CASRARGDNQPQHF
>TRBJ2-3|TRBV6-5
CASNLGTSTDTQYF